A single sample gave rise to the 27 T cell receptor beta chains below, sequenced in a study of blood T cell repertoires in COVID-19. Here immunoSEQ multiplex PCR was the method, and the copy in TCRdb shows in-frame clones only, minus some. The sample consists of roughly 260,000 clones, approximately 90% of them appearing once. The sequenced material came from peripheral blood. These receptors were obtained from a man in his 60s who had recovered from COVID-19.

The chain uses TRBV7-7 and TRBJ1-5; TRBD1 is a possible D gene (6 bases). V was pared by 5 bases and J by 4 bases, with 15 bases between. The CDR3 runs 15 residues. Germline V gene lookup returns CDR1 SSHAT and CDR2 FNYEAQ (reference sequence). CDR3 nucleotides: TGTGCCAGCAGCGAAGTAACAGGGATAAATCAGCCCCAGCATTTT. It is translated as CASSEVTGINQPQHF.

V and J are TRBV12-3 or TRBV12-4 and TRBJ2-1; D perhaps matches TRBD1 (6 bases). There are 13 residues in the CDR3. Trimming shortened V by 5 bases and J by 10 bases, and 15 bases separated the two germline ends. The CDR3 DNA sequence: TGTGCCAGCAGTCTCCGGGACACCTCCGAGCAGTTCTTC. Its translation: CASSLRDTSEQFF.

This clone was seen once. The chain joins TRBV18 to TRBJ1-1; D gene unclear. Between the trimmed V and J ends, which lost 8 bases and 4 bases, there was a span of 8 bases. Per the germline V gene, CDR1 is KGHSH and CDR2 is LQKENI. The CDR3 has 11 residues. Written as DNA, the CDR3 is TGTGCCAGCATTGCCGGCACTGAAGCTTTCTTT. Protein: CASIAGTEAFF. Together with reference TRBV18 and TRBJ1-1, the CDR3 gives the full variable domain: NAGVMQNPRHLVRRRGQEARLRCSPMKGHSHVYWYRQLPEEGLKFMVYLQKENIIDESGMPKERFSAEFPKEGPSILRIQQVVRGDSAAYFCASIAGTEAFFGQGTRLTVV.

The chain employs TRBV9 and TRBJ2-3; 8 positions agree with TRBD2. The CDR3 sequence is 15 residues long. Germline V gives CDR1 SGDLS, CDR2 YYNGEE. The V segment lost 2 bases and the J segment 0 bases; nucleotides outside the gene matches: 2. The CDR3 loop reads CASSVSGASTDTQYF. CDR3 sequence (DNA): TGTGCCAGCAGCGTTAGCGGGGCCAGCACAGATACGCAGTATTTT. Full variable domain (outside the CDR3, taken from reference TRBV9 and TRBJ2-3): DSGVTQTPKHLITATGQRVTLRCSPRSGDLSVYWYQQSLDQGLQFLIQYYNGEERAKGNILERFSAQQFPDLHSELNLSSLELGDSALYFCASSVSGASTDTQYFGPGTRLTVL.

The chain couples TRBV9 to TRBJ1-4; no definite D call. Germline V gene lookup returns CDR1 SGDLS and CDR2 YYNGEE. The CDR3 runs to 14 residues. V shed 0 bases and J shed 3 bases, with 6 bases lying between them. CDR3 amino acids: CASSVDRANEKLFF. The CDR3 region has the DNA TGTGCCAGCAGCGTAGATCGAGCTAATGAAAAACTGTTTTTT.

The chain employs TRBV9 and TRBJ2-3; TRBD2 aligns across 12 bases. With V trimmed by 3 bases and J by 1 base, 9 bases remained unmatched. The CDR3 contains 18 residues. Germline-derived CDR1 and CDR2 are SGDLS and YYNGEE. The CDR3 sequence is CASSAGTSGWKGTDTQYF. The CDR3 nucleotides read TGTGCCAGCAGCGCCGGGACTAGCGGGTGGAAAGGCACAGATACGCAGTATTTT.

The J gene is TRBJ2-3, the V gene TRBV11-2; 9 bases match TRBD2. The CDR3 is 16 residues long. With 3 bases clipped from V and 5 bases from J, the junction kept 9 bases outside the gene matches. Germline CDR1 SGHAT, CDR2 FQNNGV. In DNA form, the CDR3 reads TGTGCCAGCAGCTTGCTAGCGGGGTTTGCCCAAGATACGCAGTATTTT. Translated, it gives CASSLLAGFAQDTQYF.

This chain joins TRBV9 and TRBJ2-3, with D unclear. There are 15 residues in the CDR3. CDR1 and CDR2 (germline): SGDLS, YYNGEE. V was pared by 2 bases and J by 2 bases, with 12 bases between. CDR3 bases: TGTGCCAGCAGCGTTACTTCCAAGAACACAGATACGCAGTATTTT. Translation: CASSVTSKNTDTQYF. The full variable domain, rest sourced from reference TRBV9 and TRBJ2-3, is DSGVTQTPKHLITATGQRVTLRCSPRSGDLSVYWYQQSLDQGLQFLIQYYNGEERAKGNILERFSAQQFPDLHSELNLSSLELGDSALYFCASSVTSKNTDTQYFGPGTRLTVL.

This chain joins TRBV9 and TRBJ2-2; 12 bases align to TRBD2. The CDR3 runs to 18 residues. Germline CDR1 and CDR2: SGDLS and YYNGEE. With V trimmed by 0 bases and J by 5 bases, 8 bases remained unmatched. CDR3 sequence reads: CASSVVPTSGGATGELFF. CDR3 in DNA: TGTGCCAGCAGCGTAGTCCCGACTAGCGGGGGAGCTACCGGGGAGCTGTTTTTT.

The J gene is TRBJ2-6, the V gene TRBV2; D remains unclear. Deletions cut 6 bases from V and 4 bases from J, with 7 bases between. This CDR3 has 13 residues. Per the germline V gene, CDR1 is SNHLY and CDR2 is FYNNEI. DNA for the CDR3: TGTGCCAGCAGGGGCGCAGGGGCCAACGTCCTGACTTTC. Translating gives CASRGAGANVLTF. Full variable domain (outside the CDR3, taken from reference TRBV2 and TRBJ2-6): EPEVTQTPSHQVTQMGQEVILRCVPISNHLYFYWYRQILGQKVEFLVSFYNNEISEKSEIFDDQFSVERPDGSNFTLKIRSTKLEDSAMYFCASRGAGANVLTFGAGSRLTVL.

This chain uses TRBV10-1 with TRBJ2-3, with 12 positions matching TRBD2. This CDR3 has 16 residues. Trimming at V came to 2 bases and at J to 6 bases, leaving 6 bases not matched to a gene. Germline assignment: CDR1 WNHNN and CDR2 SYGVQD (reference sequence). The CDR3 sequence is CASSETSGGSLDTQYF. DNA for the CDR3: TGCGCCAGCAGTGAGACTAGCGGGGGGTCTCTCGATACGCAGTATTTT.

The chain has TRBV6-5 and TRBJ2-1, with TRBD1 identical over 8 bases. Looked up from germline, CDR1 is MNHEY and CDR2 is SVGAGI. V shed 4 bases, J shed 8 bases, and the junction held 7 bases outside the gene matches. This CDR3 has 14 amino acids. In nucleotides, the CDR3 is TGTGCCAGCAGTTCAGGGGGCCCGAATTATGAGCAGTTCTTC. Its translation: CASSSGGPNYEQFF.

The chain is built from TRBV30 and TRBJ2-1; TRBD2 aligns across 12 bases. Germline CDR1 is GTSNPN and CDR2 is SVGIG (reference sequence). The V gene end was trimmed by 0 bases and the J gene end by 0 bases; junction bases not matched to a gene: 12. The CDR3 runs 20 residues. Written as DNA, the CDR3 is TGTGCCTGGAGTGTAATTTTGTCTAGCGGGGGGGCAAGCTCCTACAATGAGCAGTTCTTC. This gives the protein CAWSVILSSGGASSYNEQFF.

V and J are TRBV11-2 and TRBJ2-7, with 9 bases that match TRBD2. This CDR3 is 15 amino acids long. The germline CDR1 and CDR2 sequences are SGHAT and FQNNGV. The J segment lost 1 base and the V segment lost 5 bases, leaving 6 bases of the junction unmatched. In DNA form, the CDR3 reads TGTGCCAGCAGCCCTGGGACTAGCCTATCCTACGAGCAGTACTTC. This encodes CASSPGTSLSYEQYF.

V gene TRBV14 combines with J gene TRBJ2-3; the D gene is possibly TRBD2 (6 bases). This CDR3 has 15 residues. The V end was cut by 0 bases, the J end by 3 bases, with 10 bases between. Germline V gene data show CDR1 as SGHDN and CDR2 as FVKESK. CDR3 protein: CASSQDRGATDTQYF. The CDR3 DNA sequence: TGTGCCAGCAGCCAAGATCGCGGGGCTACAGATACGCAGTATTTT.

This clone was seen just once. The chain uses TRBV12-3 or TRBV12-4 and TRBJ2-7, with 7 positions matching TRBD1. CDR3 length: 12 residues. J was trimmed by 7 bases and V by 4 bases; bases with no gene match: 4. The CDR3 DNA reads TGTGCCAGCAGTTGGGACAGATCTGAGCAGTACTTC. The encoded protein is CASSWDRSEQYF.

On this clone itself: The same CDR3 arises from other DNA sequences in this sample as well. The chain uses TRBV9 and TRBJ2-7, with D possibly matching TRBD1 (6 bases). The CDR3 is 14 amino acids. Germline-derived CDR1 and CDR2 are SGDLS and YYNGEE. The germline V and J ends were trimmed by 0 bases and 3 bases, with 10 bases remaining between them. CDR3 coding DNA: TGTGCCAGCAGCGTAGCTGAAGGGGGCTACGAGCAGTACTTC. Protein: CASSVAEGGYEQYF. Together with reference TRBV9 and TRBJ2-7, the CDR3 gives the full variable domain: DSGVTQTPKHLITATGQRVTLRCSPRSGDLSVYWYQQSLDQGLQFLIQYYNGEERAKGNILERFSAQQFPDLHSELNLSSLELGDSALYFCASSVAEGGYEQYFGPGTRLTVT.

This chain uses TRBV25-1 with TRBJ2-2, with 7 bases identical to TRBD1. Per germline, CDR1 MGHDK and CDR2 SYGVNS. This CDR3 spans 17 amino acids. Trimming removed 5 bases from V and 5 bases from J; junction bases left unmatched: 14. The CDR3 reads CASSRGKTGTATGELFF. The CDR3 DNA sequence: TGTGCCAGCAGTCGCGGAAAGACAGGGACGGCTACCGGGGAGCTGTTTTTT. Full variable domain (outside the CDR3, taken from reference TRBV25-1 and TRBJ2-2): EADIYQTPRYLVIGTGKKITLECSQTMGHDKMYWYQQDPGMELHLIHYSYGVNSTEKGDLSSESTVSRIRTEHFPLTLESARPSHTSQYLCASSRGKTGTATGELFFGEGSRLTVL.

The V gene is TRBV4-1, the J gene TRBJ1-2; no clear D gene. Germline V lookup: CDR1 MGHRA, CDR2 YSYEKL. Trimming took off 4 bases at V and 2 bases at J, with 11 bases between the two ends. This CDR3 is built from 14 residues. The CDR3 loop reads CASSPDTVNYGYTF. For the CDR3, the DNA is TGCGCCAGCAGCCCCGACACTGTCAACTATGGCTACACCTTC.

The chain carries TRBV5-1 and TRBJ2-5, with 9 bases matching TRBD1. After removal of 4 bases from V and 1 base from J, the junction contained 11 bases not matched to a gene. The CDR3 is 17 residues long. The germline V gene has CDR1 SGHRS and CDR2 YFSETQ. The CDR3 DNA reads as TGCGCCAGCAGCCCTACCGGGACAGGGAAATCCCAAGAGACCCAGTACTTC. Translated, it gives CASSPTGTGKSQETQYF.

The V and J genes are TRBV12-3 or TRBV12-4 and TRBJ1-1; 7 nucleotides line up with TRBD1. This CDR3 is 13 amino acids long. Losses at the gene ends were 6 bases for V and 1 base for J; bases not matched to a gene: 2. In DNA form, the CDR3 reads TGTGCCAGCAGGGGACAGTGGAACACTGAAGCTTTCTTT. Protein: CASRGQWNTEAFF.

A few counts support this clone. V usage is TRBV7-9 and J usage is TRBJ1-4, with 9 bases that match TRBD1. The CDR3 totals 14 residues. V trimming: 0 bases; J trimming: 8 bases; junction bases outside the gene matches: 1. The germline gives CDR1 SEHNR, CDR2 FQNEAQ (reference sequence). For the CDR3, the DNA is TGTGCCAGCAGCTTAGCGGGGACAGGGGAAAAACTGTTTTTT. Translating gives CASSLAGTGEKLFF.

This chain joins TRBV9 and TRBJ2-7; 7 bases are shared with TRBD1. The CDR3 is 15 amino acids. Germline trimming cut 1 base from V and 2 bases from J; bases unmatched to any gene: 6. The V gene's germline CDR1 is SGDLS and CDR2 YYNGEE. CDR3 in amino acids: CASSVRGTAAYEQYF. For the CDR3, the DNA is TGTGCCAGCAGCGTAAGGGGGACAGCAGCCTACGAGCAGTACTTC. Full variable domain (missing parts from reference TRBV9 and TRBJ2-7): DSGVTQTPKHLITATGQRVTLRCSPRSGDLSVYWYQQSLDQGLQFLIQYYNGEERAKGNILERFSAQQFPDLHSELNLSSLELGDSALYFCASSVRGTAAYEQYFGPGTRLTVT.

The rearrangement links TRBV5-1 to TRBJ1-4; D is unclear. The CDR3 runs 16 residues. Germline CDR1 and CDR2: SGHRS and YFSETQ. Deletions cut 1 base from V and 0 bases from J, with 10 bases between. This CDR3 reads CASSLYGSTTNEKLFF. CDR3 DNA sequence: TGCGCCAGCAGCTTGTACGGGAGCACAACTAATGAAAAACTGTTTTTT.

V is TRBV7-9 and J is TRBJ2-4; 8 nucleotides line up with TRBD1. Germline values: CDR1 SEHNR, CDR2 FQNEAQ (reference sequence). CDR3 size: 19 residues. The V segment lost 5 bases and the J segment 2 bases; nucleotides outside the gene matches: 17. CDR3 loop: CASSTTTGESVVPKNIQYF. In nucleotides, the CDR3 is TGTGCCAGCAGCACAACGACAGGGGAATCGGTAGTCCCCAAAAACATTCAGTACTTC.

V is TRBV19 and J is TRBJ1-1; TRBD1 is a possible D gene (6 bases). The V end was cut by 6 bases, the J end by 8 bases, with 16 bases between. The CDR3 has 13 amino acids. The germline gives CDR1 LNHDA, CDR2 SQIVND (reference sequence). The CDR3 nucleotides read TGTGCCAGTAGAAACCTGGGGGGGCTCGAAGCTTTCTTT. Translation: CASRNLGGLEAFF.

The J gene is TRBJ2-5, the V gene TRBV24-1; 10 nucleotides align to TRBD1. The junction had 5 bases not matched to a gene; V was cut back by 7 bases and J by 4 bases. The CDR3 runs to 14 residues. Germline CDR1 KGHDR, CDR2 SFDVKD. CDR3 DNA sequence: TGTGCCACCAGAGGGACAGGGGAGGGAGAGACCCAGTACTTC. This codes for CATRGTGEGETQYF.